The next 20 T cell receptor beta chains were all read from a single sample in a study of T cells in Graves' hyperthyroidism and ophthalmopathy. There were TCR beta CDR3 regions amplified from RNA transcripts. During a first-round RT-PCR of the TCR CDR3, the HTBI primer set was used. TCRdb redid the calling of the multiplex PCR reads with MiXCR, one entry per CDR3 protein. The sample contains hundreds of thousands of distinct CDR3 sequences, 16% of which appear only once. Sequenced material: blood. These receptors originate from a woman in her thirties or forties with Graves' ophthalmopathy.

Note on this clonotype: At one end the junction does not follow the germline gene, possibly because of a read error. The rearrangement joins TRBV7-2 to TRBJ2-1; D might be TRBD2 (5 bases). CDR1 is SGHTA and CDR2 is FQGNSA in the germline V gene. This CDR3 region has 15 residues. The chain's CDR3 is CASSLGVGIYNGQFF. The CDR3 DNA reads TGTGCCAGCAGCTTAGGGGTCGGGATCTACAATGGGCAGTTCTTC.

This clonotype was found a few times. V and J are TRBV12-3 or TRBV12-4 and TRBJ1-2; maybe TRBD1 (5 bases). This CDR3 is 15 amino acids long. Trimming cost V 3 bases and J 8 bases, with 19 bases left between them. The DNA for the CDR3 is TGTGCCAGCAGTTTGTCCAGGGAGGGAGATGGAGGCTACACCTTC. It codes for CASSLSREGDGGYTF.

This clonotype was detected ten times or more. This chain joins TRBV7-2 and TRBJ2-7; D not resolved. The CDR3 has 14 amino acids. CDR1 is SGHTA, CDR2 FQGNSA, per germline. Trimming removed 5 bases from V and 4 bases from J, with 15 bases in between. The CDR3 here is CASSLFGPEYEQYF. CDR3 coding DNA: TGTGCCAGCAGCCTATTTGGACCGGAATACGAGCAGTACTTC.

The rearrangement uses TRBV6-1 and TRBJ2-1, with TRBD2 identical over 9 bases. J was trimmed by 4 bases and V by 6 bases; bases with no gene match: 13. Germline lookup yields CDR1 MNHNS and CDR2 SASEGT. This CDR3 has 17 residues. CDR3 DNA: TGTGCCAGCAGCTTGCGGCTAGCGGGGAATATTTACAATGAGCAGTTCTTC. Protein: CASSLRLAGNIYNEQFF.

The chain uses TRBV5-1 and TRBJ1-3; TRBD1 agrees at 9 bases. The length of the CDR3 is 18 residues. From germline, CDR1 is SGHRS and CDR2 YFSETQ. V shed 0 bases and J 0 bases; nucleotides not matched to a gene: 7. CDR3: CASSLDFGTGSSGNTIYF. Here the CDR3 DNA reads TGCGCCAGCAGCTTGGACTTCGGGACAGGGAGCTCTGGAAACACCATATATTTT.

As regards this clonotype: Germline is not matched at one junction end, which may reflect a read error. This rearrangement joins TRBV6-5 to TRBJ2-6, with D perhaps TRBD2 (6 bases). CDR3 size: 18 residues. In germline, CDR1 is MNHEY, CDR2 SVGAGI. This CDR3 is CASSYPTGASSGANALTF. Here the CDR3 DNA reads TGTGCCAGCAGTTACCCCACGGGAGCCAGCTCTGGGGCCAACGCCCTGACTTTC.

This clonotype was counted many times. The chain couples TRBV20-1 to TRBJ2-7; D remains unclear. The CDR3 length is 14 residues. Trimming took 0 bases from V and 2 from J, leaving 11 bases between them. The V gene's germline CDR1 is DFQATT and CDR2 SNEGSKA (reference sequence). The CDR3 is CSARDRERTYEQYF. The CDR3 coding sequence is TGCAGTGCTAGAGATCGAGAACGGACCTACGAGCAGTACTTC.

This clonotype was observed a handful of times. The chain has TRBV6-9 and TRBJ2-3, with unresolved D. CDR3 length: 9 residues. Germline-derived CDR1 and CDR2 are MNHGY and SVAAGI. Trimming took 8 bases from V and 13 from J, leaving 10 bases between them. CDR3 amino acids: CASRPEKYF. The DNA of the CDR3 is TGTGCCAGCCGCCCCGAGAAGTATTTT.

This clonotype was counted many times. The gene calls are TRBV20-1 and TRBJ2-7; perhaps TRBD2 as D (6 bases). Trimming removed 0 bases from V and 0 bases from J, with 9 bases in between. This CDR3 region has 14 residues. Germline-derived CDR1 and CDR2 are DFQATT and SNEGSKA (reference sequence). The CDR3: CSARDTSLSYEQYF. DNA for the CDR3: TGCAGTGCTAGAGATACTAGCCTCTCCTACGAGCAGTACTTC.

The chain is built from TRBV12-3 or TRBV12-4 and TRBJ1-4; D call uncertain. The CDR3 loop spans 13 amino acids. Trimming pared 4 bases from V and 7 bases from J, leaving 10 bases between. CDR3 nucleotides: TGTGCCAGCAGTTCCCGGGTGGGTGAAAAACTGTTTTTT. It encodes CASSSRVGEKLFF.

This clonotype was seen a handful of times. This rearrangement joins TRBV5-6 to TRBJ2-7; 12 bases line up with TRBD2. This CDR3 region has 15 residues. Looked up from germline, CDR1 is SGHDT and CDR2 is YYEEEE. Trimming removed 4 bases from V and 3 bases from J; junction bases left unmatched: 5. CDR3 amino acids: CASSTRTSGIYEQYF. The CDR3 DNA reads TGTGCCAGCAGCACCAGGACTAGCGGGATCTACGAGCAGTACTTC.

The chain links TRBV6-1 to TRBJ2-1; 13 nucleotides align to TRBD2. Trimming took 10 bases from V and 6 from J; bases not matched to a gene: 6. The CDR3 has 14 residues. Germline values: CDR1 MNHNS, CDR2 SASEGT. The CDR3: CAITGLAGVNEQFF. The CDR3 nucleotides read TGTGCCATAACTGGACTAGCGGGGGTCAATGAGCAGTTCTTC.

Many counts were recorded for this clonotype. Here the CDR3 DNA reads TGTGCCAGCAGCTCCTCAGGGGAAACTAACTATGGCTACACCTTC. Its translation is CASSSSGETNYGYTF. The chain is built from TRBV7-9 and TRBJ1-2, with TRBD1 as a possible D gene (6 bases). The CDR3 length is 15 residues. The germline V and J ends were trimmed by 4 bases and 0 bases, with 12 bases remaining between them. Germline V gene data show CDR1 as SEHNR and CDR2 as FQNEAQ (reference sequence).

The sample holds many counts of this clonotype. The rearrangement uses TRBV7-9 and TRBJ2-1; D is possibly TRBD1 (5 bases). Germline V gene data show CDR1 as SEHNR and CDR2 as FQNEAQ (reference sequence). This CDR3 comprises 14 residues. Trimming pared 4 bases from V and 6 bases from J, leaving 13 bases between. For the CDR3, the DNA is TGTGCCAGCAGCTCTTTGCAGGGTAGCAATGAGCAGTTCTTC. It encodes CASSSLQGSNEQFF.

V gene TRBV6-1 combines with J gene TRBJ2-5, with 9 positions matching TRBD1. The V and J ends lost 7 bases and 4 bases, in that order; junction bases with no gene match: 10. Germline CDR1 reads MNHNS; CDR2 reads SASEGT. The CDR3 is 15 residues long. CDR3 nucleotides: TGTGCCAGCACTGTGGACAGGGGCTTTACAGAGACCCAGTACTTC. Translated, it gives CASTVDRGFTETQYF.

There are many counts of this clonotype. The chain uses TRBV30 and TRBJ1-2, with a possible D match to TRBD1 (6 bases). CDR1 and CDR2 from the germline V gene are GTSNPN and SVGIG (reference sequence). The CDR3 spans 15 residues. V was pared by 3 bases and J by 2 bases, with 16 bases between. The CDR3 reads CAWRAAYRANYGYTF. The CDR3 coding sequence is TGTGCCTGGAGGGCAGCTTACAGGGCAAACTATGGCTACACCTTC.

This clonotype was recorded a few times. The gene calls are TRBV28 and TRBJ2-7; TRBD2 matches 7 bases. Germline lookup yields CDR1 MDHEN and CDR2 SYDVKM. The CDR3 is made up of 14 amino acids. V shed 3 bases, J shed 3 bases, and the junction held 5 bases outside the gene matches. Written as DNA, the CDR3 is TGTGCCAGCAGTTTTAGTCAGCGGGGCTACGAGCAGTACTTC. Protein product: CASSFSQRGYEQYF. The full variable domain, in which reference TRBV28 and TRBJ2-7 provide the parts outside the CDR3, is DVKVTQSSRYLVKRTGEKVFLECVQDMDHENMFWYRQDPGLGLRLIYFSYDVKMKEKGDIPEGYSVSREKKERFSLILESASTNQTSMYLCASSFSQRGYEQYFGPGTRLTVT.

The sample holds many counts of this clonotype. This chain joins TRBV28 and TRBJ2-1; the D gene could be TRBD1 or TRBD2 (6 bases each). V was trimmed by 4 bases and J by 4 bases, leaving 20 bases between them. Germline V gene lookup returns CDR1 MDHEN and CDR2 SYDVKM. This CDR3 has 17 residues. The CDR3 is CASSSQRLGGAYNEQFF. The CDR3 nucleotides are TGTGCCAGCAGTTCACAGAGACTGGGGGGCGCTTACAATGAGCAGTTCTTC.

This clonotype was observed at least ten times. This chain joins TRBV5-1 and TRBJ2-5, with D maybe TRBD2 (5 bases). V lost 0 bases and J lost 7, with 7 bases in between. Germline CDR1 and CDR2: SGHRS and YFSETQ. The CDR3 has 12 amino acids. DNA for the CDR3: TGCGCCAGCAGCTTGGAGGCGGGGACCCAGTACTTC. Amino acids: CASSLEAGTQYF.

Details on this clonotype: A much bigger clone sits one base away, suggesting this may be a read error. The chain joins TRBV18 to TRBJ2-1; D possibly matches TRBD1 or TRBD2 (6 bases each). Germline V gene data show CDR1 as KGHSH and CDR2 as LQKENI. There are 13 residues in the CDR3. The CDR3 nucleotides read TGTACCAGCTCAAGGGGGGAGGCGAATGAGCAGTTCTTC. It encodes CTSSRGEANEQFF.